This note documents a single TCR beta chain sequence. This sample stems from a study of T cell changes during pregnancy in multiple sclerosis. The J segment lost 4 bases and the V segment lost 6 bases, leaving 7 bases of the junction unmatched. In germline, CDR1 is MDHEN, CDR2 SYDVKM. The CDR3 sequence is 15 residues long. Repertoires were generated with immunoSEQ multiplex PCR, while TCRdb's copy carries only in-frame clones and drops some. The profile shows 95,000 to 100,000 clones, 91% of them singletons. The chain carries TRBV28 and TRBJ2-3; 10 bases are shared with TRBD2. The clonotype originates from a female donor with multiple sclerosis, enrolled in a pregnancy study. This specimen was peripheral blood, taken in the second trimester of pregnancy. In DNA, the CDR3 is TGTGCCAGCAGACCTAGCGGGAGACGCTCAGATACGCAGTATTTT. This codes for CASRPSGRRSDTQYF.